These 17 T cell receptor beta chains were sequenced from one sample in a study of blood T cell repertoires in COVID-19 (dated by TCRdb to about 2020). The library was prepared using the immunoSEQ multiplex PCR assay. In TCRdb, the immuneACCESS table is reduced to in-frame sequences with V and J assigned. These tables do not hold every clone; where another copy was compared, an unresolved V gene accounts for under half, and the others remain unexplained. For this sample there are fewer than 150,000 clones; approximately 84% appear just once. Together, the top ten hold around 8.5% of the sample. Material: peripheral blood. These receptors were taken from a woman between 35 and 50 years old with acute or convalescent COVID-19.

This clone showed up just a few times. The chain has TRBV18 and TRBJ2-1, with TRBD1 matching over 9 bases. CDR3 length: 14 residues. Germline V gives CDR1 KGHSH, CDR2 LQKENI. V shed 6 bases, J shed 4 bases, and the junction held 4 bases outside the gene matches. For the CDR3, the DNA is TGTGCCAGCTCTGCCGGGACAGGGTACAATGAGCAGTTCTTC. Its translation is CASSAGTGYNEQFF.

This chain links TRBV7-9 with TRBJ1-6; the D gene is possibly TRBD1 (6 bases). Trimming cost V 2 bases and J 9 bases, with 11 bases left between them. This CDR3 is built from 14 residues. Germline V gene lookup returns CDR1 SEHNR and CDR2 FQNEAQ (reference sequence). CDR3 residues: CASSLSGAVSPLHF. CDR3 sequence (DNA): TGTGCCAGCAGCTTATCAGGGGCCGTTTCACCCCTCCACTTT.

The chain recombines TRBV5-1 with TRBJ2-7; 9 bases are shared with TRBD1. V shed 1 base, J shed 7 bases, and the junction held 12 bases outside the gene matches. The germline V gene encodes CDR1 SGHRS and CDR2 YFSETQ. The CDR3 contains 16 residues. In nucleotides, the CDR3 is TGCGCCAGCAGCTTGTACGGGACAGGGCCCATGGGGGAGCAGTACTTC. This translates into CASSLYGTGPMGEQYF.

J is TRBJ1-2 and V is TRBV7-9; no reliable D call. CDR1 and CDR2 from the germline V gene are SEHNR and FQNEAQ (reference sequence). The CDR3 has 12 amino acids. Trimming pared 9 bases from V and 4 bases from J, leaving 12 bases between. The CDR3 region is CASSRVSYGYTF. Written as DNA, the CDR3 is TGTGCCAGTTCGCGAGTATCCTATGGCTACACCTTC.

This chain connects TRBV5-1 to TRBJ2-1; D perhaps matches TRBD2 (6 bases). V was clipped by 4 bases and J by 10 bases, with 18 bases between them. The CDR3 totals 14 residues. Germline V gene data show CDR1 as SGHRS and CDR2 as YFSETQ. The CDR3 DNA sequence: TGCGCCAGCAGCCCCGGGACTTCACACTCCGAGCAGTTCTTC. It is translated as CASSPGTSHSEQFF.

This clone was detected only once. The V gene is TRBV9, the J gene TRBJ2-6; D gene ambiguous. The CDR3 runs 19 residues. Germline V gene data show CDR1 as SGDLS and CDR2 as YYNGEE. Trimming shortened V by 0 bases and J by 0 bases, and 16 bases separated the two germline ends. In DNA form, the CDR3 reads TGTGCCAGCAGCGTAGGGCGTGGCAGAGGAAGCTCTGGGGCCAACGTCCTGACTTTC. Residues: CASSVGRGRGSSGANVLTF.

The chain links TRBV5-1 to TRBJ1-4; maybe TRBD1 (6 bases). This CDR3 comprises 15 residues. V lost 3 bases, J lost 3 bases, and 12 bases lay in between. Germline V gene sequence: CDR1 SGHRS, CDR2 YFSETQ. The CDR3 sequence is CASSYIQGANEKLFF. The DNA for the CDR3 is TGCGCCAGCAGCTATATACAGGGCGCTAATGAAAAACTGTTTTTT.

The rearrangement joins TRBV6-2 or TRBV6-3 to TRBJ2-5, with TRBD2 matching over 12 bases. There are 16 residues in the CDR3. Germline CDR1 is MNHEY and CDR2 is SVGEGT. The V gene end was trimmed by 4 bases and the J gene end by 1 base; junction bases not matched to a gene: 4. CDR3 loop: CASSSRLAGVQETQYF. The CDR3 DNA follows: TGTGCCAGCAGTTCCAGACTAGCGGGGGTCCAAGAGACCCAGTACTTC.

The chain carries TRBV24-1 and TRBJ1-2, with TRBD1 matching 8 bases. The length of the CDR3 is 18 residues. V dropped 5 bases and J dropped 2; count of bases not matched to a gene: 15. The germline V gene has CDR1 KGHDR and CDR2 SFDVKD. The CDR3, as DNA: TGTGCCACCAGTGGCCCCCGGGACAGGTTCGACCCCAACTATGGCTACACCTTC. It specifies CATSGPRDRFDPNYGYTF.

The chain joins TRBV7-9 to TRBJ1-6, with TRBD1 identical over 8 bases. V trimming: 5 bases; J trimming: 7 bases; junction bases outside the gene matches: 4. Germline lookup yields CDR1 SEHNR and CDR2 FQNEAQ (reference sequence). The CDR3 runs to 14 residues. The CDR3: CASSPDRVNSPLHF. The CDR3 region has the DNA TGTGCCAGCAGCCCGGACAGGGTGAATTCACCCCTCCACTTT.

The CDR3 loop is CASIQGFYNSPLHF. CDR3 DNA sequence: TGTGCCAGCATCCAGGGTTTCTATAATTCACCCCTCCACTTT. This chain uses TRBV2 with TRBJ1-6, with D perhaps TRBD1 (5 bases). The germline V and J ends were trimmed by 7 bases and 3 bases, with 10 bases remaining between them. CDR3 size: 14 residues. Germline lookup yields CDR1 SNHLY and CDR2 FYNNEI. Full variable domain (outside the CDR3, taken from reference TRBV2 and TRBJ1-6): EPEVTQTPSHQVTQMGQEVILRCVPISNHLYFYWYRQILGQKVEFLVSFYNNEISEKSEIFDDQFSVERPDGSNFTLKIRSTKLEDSAMYFCASIQGFYNSPLHFGNGTRLTVT.

The CDR3 is CASSLDPGQGNSPLHF. The CDR3 DNA reads as TGTGCCAGCAGCTTAGACCCGGGACAGGGAAATTCACCCCTCCACTTT. The rearrangement uses TRBV7-9 and TRBJ1-6; 9 bases are shared with TRBD1. Unmatched junction bases numbered 5, after V lost 1 base and J lost 7 bases. This CDR3 has 16 amino acids. In germline, CDR1 is SEHNR, CDR2 FQNEAQ (reference sequence).

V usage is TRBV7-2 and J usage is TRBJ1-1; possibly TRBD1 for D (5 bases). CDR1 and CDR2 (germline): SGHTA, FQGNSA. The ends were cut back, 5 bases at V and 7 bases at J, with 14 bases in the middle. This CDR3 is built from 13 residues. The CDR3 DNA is TGTGCCAGCAGCAACAGGCAGGGACTTGAAGCTTTCTTT. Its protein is CASSNRQGLEAFF.

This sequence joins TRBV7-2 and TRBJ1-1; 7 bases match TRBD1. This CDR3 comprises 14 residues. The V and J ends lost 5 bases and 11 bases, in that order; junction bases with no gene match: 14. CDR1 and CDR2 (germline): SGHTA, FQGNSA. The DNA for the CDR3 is TGTGCCAGCAGCAAAGCTCAGGGGGTCCAGCGGGCTTTCTTT. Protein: CASSKAQGVQRAFF.

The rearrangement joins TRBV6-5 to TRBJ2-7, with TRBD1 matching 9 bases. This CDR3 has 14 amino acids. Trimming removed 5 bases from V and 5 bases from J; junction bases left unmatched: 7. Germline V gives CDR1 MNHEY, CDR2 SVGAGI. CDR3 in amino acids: CASSPGTGRNEQYF. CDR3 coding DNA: TGTGCCAGCAGTCCCGGGACAGGGAGGAACGAGCAGTACTTC.

CDR3 region: CASSGQLNTEAFF. The DNA of the CDR3 is TGCGCCAGCAGCGGCCAACTAAACACTGAAGCTTTCTTT. The V call is TRBV5-1, the J call TRBJ1-1, with no clear D. This CDR3 contains 13 residues. V lost 4 bases to trimming and J lost 2 bases, with 9 bases between them. Germline V gene sequence: CDR1 SGHRS, CDR2 YFSETQ. The whole variable domain, remainder taken from reference TRBV5-1 and TRBJ1-1, is KAGVTQTPRYLIKTRGQQVTLSCSPISGHRSVSWYQQTPGQGLQFLFEYFSETQRNKGNFPGRFSGRQFSNSRSEMNVSTLELGDSALYLCASSGQLNTEAFFGQGTRLTVV.

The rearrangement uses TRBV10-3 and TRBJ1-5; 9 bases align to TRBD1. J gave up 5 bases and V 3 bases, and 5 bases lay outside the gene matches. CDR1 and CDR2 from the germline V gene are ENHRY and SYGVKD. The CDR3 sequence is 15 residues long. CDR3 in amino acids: CAISDRGTGYQPQHF. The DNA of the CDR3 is TGTGCCATCAGTGATAGAGGGACAGGGTATCAGCCCCAGCATTTT.